The rows below give T cell receptor beta chains drawn from one sample of a study of OX40 agonist ivuxolimab in advanced cancers. The repertoire was sequenced with immunoSEQ multiplex PCR; TCRdb's copy has only in-frame clones and lacks some. The sample has tens of thousands of clones, more than 65% seen once. Sequencing was performed on CD4+ or CD8+ T cells sorted from blood, taken in a trial of the OX40 agonist ivuxolimab. All receptors derive from an adult with an advanced solid tumor such as melanoma, head and neck, liver or kidney cancer. The conserved cysteine and the conserved F or W are not part of the CDR3 here. Fields, in order: J gene, V gene, CDR3 protein.

TRBJ2-3 TRBV4-3 ASSQEAGQFNTDTQY
TRBJ2-1 TRBV27 ASSSLAGGRNEQF
TRBJ2-5 TRBV2 ASSRGTEQETQY
TRBJ2-7 TRBV6-5 ASSAGTGGYEQY
TRBJ1-6 TRBV2 ASSDRDSYNSPLH
TRBJ1-1 TRBV6-5 ASTPGTGVFPEAF
TRBJ1-6 TRBV6-9 ARYRGTEYNSPLH
TRBJ2-2 TRBV4-3 ASSQVGGAFGELF
TRBJ2-7 TRBV11-1 ASSADSHEQY
TRBJ2-2 TRBV7-6 ASSPGGGGNTGELF
TRBJ1-1 TRBV29-1 SVEEGGPANTEAF
TRBJ2-5 TRBV5-4 ASSLTPAGYETQY
TRBJ2-3 TRBV7-3 ASSKHPPGRGTDTQY
TRBJ2-6 TRBV7-3 ASSLTTGSGANVLT
TRBJ2-7 TRBV5-4 ASSIGSIREQY
TRBJ1-1 TRBV4-1 ASSALPQGGRNTEAF
TRBJ2-7 TRBV11-1 ASSFTGYEQY
TRBJ1-2 TRBV9 ASSTPGTAVNYGYT
TRBJ2-5 TRBV13 ASSSRIEGEETQY
TRBJ1-6 TRBV7-6 ASSSWDGESPLH
TRBJ2-2 TRBV9 ASSPRSGELF
TRBJ2-7 TRBV6-5 ASSPETSGAYEQY
TRBJ2-3 TRBV7-3 ASSFNAGGRDTQY
TRBJ1-4 TRBV9 ASSRWDNEKLF
TRBJ2-1 TRBV19 ASSQNGQGGEQF
TRBJ2-1 TRBV7-6 ASSLAGAYNEQF
TRBJ2-1 TRBV7-3 ASSLTSGYNEQF
TRBJ1-2 TRBV4-1 ASSHGRDRGFYT
TRBJ2-7 TRBV7-8 ASSPGADSYYEQY
TRBJ1-1 TRBV5-5 ASSTREMANTEAF
TRBJ1-5 TRBV9 ASSVGGLSNQPQH
TRBJ2-2 TRBV6-5 ASSSGQGNTGELF
TRBJ2-7 TRBV6-5 ASSWDRDRSYEQY
TRBJ1-1 TRBV2 ASSEMDRMNTEAF
TRBJ2-2 TRBV2 ASRDTDRGTGELF
TRBJ1-1 TRBV19 ASTGHLNTEAF
TRBJ2-7 TRBV5-1 ASSQRDSIEEQY
TRBJ2-7 TRBV7-9 ASSLGVTYEQY
TRBJ2-1 TRBV9 ASSSNGGEF
TRBJ1-2 TRBV5-1 ASSFTGLANYGYT
TRBJ2-1 TRBV5-6 ASSLGLDWGGEQF
TRBJ1-2 TRBV6-6 ASSSGTENYGYT
TRBJ2-5 TRBV2 ASTDPNQETQY
TRBJ1-2 TRBV2 ASSEDDRARNYGYT
TRBJ2-1 TRBV9 ASRAGTSGGDEQF
TRBJ2-5 TRBV2 ASSEAQAGKETQY
TRBJ1-2 TRBV9 ASSVVEGVNYGYT
TRBJ2-1 TRBV11-2 ASSSRTPYNEQF
TRBJ1-5 TRBV7-9 ASSYPDSSYSNQPQH
TRBJ2-3 TRBV27 ASSLGVGQVPDTQY
TRBJ1-5 TRBV5-3 ASSLGQGAYQPQH